The rows below give T cell receptor beta chains drawn from one sample of a study of T cell responses to AZD1222 COVID-19 vaccine. The protocol was immunoSEQ multiplex PCR, while the TCRdb copy is restricted to in-frame clones and leaves out a portion. The sample contains about 120,000 clones, more than 75% of which appear only once. The starting material was peripheral blood, obtained on day 0 of AZD1222 vaccination. The source is an adult in good health. CDR3s leave out the opening cysteine and the closing phenylalanine or tryptophan.

V gene	J gene	CDR3 protein
TRBV6-5	TRBJ1-6	ASRTRGRFSPLH
TRBV15	TRBJ1-1	ATSRAGYSTEAF
TRBV6-1	TRBJ2-2	ASSDQGNTGELF
TRBV27	TRBJ1-4	ASSLGGAREKLF
TRBV5-1	TRBJ2-1	ASSLFDLGREQF
TRBV5-4	TRBJ2-7	ASSEGGVREQY
TRBV3-1/TRBV3-2	TRBJ1-5	ASSQGQSSNQPQH
TRBV19	TRBJ1-5	ASKTARYSNQPQH
TRBV15	TRBJ1-5	AAGTDNQPQH
TRBV2	TRBJ1-1	ASRGGEAF
TRBV27	TRBJ2-2	ASSGLAGDTGELF
TRBV9	TRBJ1-2	ASSPRTGLTNYGYT
TRBV4-2	TRBJ1-4	ASSQDSDSLNEKLF
TRBV7-9	TRBJ2-2	ASSLSGEVTGELF
TRBV7-3	TRBJ1-1	ASSSMGRNTEAF
TRBV2	TRBJ2-1	AGHPGQVLGGEQF
TRBV5-4	TRBJ2-3	ASVLGGGGLDTQY
TRBV5-1	TRBJ2-7	ASSFGYDEQY
TRBV20-1	TRBJ2-1	SAGQYEQF
TRBV9	TRBJ1-4	ASSPEGGLNEKLF
TRBV28	TRBJ2-2	ASRLQGPGAGELF
TRBV2	TRBJ1-2	ASNRPGYGYT
TRBV6-5	TRBJ2-5	ASSLRGGAGETQY
TRBV19	TRBJ1-5	ASSASVLTGNLQPQH
TRBV27	TRBJ2-7	ASSRRLAREREQY
TRBV6-6	TRBJ1-6	ASTPLGDNSPLH
TRBV5-4	TRBJ2-7	ASSLDQTGYEQY